The 6 T cell receptor beta chains listed next were all sequenced from one sample in a study of tumor-infiltrating lymphocytes in primary liver carcinoma. Extraction of RNA together with DNA used roughly 20-33 mg of unsorted bulk tissue. Priming with a constant-region primer yielded TCR beta cDNA from about 540 ng total RNA. For TCR beta, libraries were produced by three nested multiplex PCR rounds using slightly modified ARM-PCR. With TRBV1-TRBV30 forward primers and a C-beta reverse primer, the first two PCR rounds were run for 10 cycles each. TCRdb re-derived calls from the multiplex PCR reads in MiXCR, one entry per CDR3 protein. The sample has some 130,000 distinct CDR3 sequences, under 70% seen once. The sample comprised tumor-adjacent normal liver tissue. The receptors come from a woman aged 60-75 years with primary liver carcinoma and hepatitis B virus infection.

On this clonotype: The CDR3 does not end in the conserved phenylalanine or tryptophan, so this is likely a read error. V gene TRBV5-1 combines with J gene TRBJ1-4; possibly TRBD1 for D (6 bases). V lost 0 bases and J lost 5, with 17 bases in between. From germline, CDR1 is SGHRS and CDR2 YFSETQ. This CDR3 has 17 residues. This CDR3 is CASSLGISQGRNEKLFY. The DNA of the CDR3 is TGCGCCAGCAGCTTGGGAATATCACAGGGCCGGAATGAAAAACTGTTTTAT.

The chain has TRBV25-1 and TRBJ2-3, with 7 bases aligning to TRBD1. From germline, CDR1 is MGHDK and CDR2 SYGVNS. The CDR3 runs 16 residues. With 3 bases clipped from V and 2 bases from J, the junction kept 8 bases outside the gene matches. The CDR3 is CASSEMKGAVTDTQYF. The CDR3 bases are TGTGCCAGCAGTGAGATGAAGGGGGCTGTCACAGATACGCAGTATTTT.

As to this clonotype: At one of its ends the junction is not consistent with the germline gene, which may arise from a read error. J is TRBJ2-7 and V is TRBV4-2; D might be TRBD2 (6 bases). The germline V gene has CDR1 LGHNA and CDR2 YNFKEQ. CDR3 length equals 15 residues. For the CDR3, the DNA is TGTGCCAGCAGCCAGGGAGGCTTGAACTCCTACGAGCGGTACTTC. Its protein is CASSQGGLNSYERYF.

For this clonotype: Lacking the conserved final phenylalanine or tryptophan, this CDR3 likely reflects a read error. V is TRBV11-2 and J is TRBJ1-5, with 8 bases aligning to TRBD1. CDR3 length: 15 residues. From germline, CDR1 is SGHAT and CDR2 FQNNGV. The CDR3 DNA follows: TGTGCCAGCAGCTCAGACAGGGGTAGCAATAAGCCCCAGCATTGT. Translation: CASSSDRGSNKPQHC.

On this clonotype itself: The final CDR3 position lacks the conserved phenylalanine or tryptophan, pointing to a likely read error. This chain uses TRBV10-2 with TRBJ1-1; no definite D call. Germline V gene sequence: CDR1 WSHSY, CDR2 SAAADI. This CDR3 comprises 11 residues. The V end was cut by 5 bases, the J end by 8 bases, with 9 bases between. The CDR3 nucleotides are TGCGCCAGCAGTCGGGCCACGGAAGCTTTCTAT. It is translated as CASSRATEAFY.

Comments on this clonotype: The junction shows a germline mismatch at one end, possibly a read error. CDR3 amino acids: CVSSGRAGKGTQYF. CDR3 DNA sequence: TGTGTCAGCAGCGGTAGAGCGGGAAAAGGGACCCAGTACTTC. The chain combines TRBV6-6 with TRBJ2-5, with 7 nucleotides matching TRBD2. The CDR3 contains 14 residues. Germline V gives CDR1 MNHNY, CDR2 SVGAGI (reference sequence).